The 23 T cell receptor beta chains listed next were all sequenced from one sample in a study of T cell repertoires in cytomegalovirus infection. TCRdb redid the calling of the reads with MiXCR, one entry per CDR3 protein. The table has roughly 350,000 distinct CDR3 sequences, about 32% seen once; the top ten hold approximately 13%. These receptors' antigens are unknown. Sequenced material: cultured PBMCs, taken from culture after CMV antigen stimulation. The receptors were gathered from a human donor in good health (CMV status not recorded). Some clones in this sample may be carry-over from other donors' samples.

This chain connects TRBV7-2 to TRBJ1-5, with TRBD1 as a possible D gene (5 bases). The V end lost 5 bases, the J end lost 3 bases, and 17 bases lay between the germline ends. There are 16 residues in the CDR3. The germline gives CDR1 SGHTA, CDR2 FQGNSA. For the CDR3, the DNA is TGTGCCAGCAGCCTCATGGCAGGGCGTACCAATCAGCCCCAGCATTTT. Encoded protein: CASSLMAGRTNQPQHF. The full variable domain, with the rest looked up from reference TRBV7-2 and TRBJ1-5, is GAGVSQSPSNKVTEKGKDVELRCDPISGHTALYWYRQSLGQGLEFLIYFQGNSAPDKSGLPSDRFSAERTGGSVSTLTIQRTQQEDSAVYLCASSLMAGRTNQPQHFGDGTRLSIL.

The chain joins TRBV7-9 to TRBJ1-1; TRBD1 aligns across 8 bases. J gave up 5 bases and V 3 bases, and 5 bases lay outside the gene matches. Per the germline V gene, CDR1 is SEHNR and CDR2 is FQNEAQ (reference sequence). The CDR3 spans 14 residues. The CDR3 DNA is TGTGCCAGCAGCTTTGGACAGGGAGCGACTGAAGCTTTCTTT. This sequence encodes CASSFGQGATEAFF.

This clonotype occurred a few times. The rearrangement uses TRBV6-1 and TRBJ2-7; no reliable D call. V lost 6 bases and J lost 0, with 15 bases in between. The CDR3 has 15 residues. Germline loops: CDR1 MNHNS, CDR2 SASEGT. The chain's CDR3 is CASSPTLGISYEQYF. CDR3 nucleotide sequence: TGTGCCAGCAGCCCTACCTTAGGGATCTCCTACGAGCAGTACTTC.

This clonotype was picked up a small number of times. The rearrangement links TRBV12-3 or TRBV12-4 to TRBJ1-5; a possible D gene is TRBD1 (5 bases). Trimming shortened V by 6 bases and J by 3 bases, and 15 bases separated the two germline ends. The CDR3 extends over 15 amino acids. CDR3: CASSPSQGSNQPQHF. As DNA, the CDR3 is TGTGCCAGCAGCCCATCGCAGGGCTCCAATCAGCCCCAGCATTTT.

This chain links TRBV4-1 with TRBJ2-5; either TRBD1 or TRBD2 may fit D (5 bases each). Trimming stripped 2 bases from V and 4 bases from J, with 17 bases between. The CDR3 length is 16 residues. Per germline, CDR1 MGHRA and CDR2 YSYEKL. The CDR3 sequence: CASSQLDGTVRETQYF. In DNA, the CDR3 is TGCGCCAGCAGCCAACTCGACGGGACCGTACGAGAGACCCAGTACTTC.

This clonotype came up a few times. The chain carries TRBV29-1 and TRBJ2-3; D might be TRBD2 (5 bases). Germline CDR1 is SQVTM and CDR2 is ANQGSEA. This CDR3 has 13 amino acids. With 5 bases removed from V and 3 bases from J, the gap between germline ends came to 12 bases. This CDR3 is CSVRREWTDTQYF. The CDR3 region has the DNA TGCAGCGTTCGACGGGAATGGACAGATACGCAGTATTTT.

This clonotype showed up just a few times. The chain is built from TRBV15 and TRBJ2-7, with TRBD1 as a possible D gene (5 bases). From germline, CDR1 is LNHNV and CDR2 YYDKDF (reference sequence). Trimming left V 1 base short and J 4 bases short, with 14 bases between. CDR3 length: 15 residues. The CDR3 sequence is CATSRGPGLTYEQYF. CDR3 DNA: TGTGCCACCAGCAGAGGTCCAGGGCTGACTTACGAGCAGTACTTC.

The chain employs TRBV4-3 and TRBJ2-7; a possible D gene is TRBD2 (5 bases). This CDR3 is built from 13 residues. Trimming removed 5 bases from V and 5 bases from J, with 13 bases in between. The germline V gene encodes CDR1 LGHNA and CDR2 YSLEER. The CDR3 nucleotides read TGCGCCAGCAGCAGGGAGTTGATCGACGAGCAGTACTTC. It yields the protein CASSRELIDEQYF.

V usage is TRBV10-1 and J usage is TRBJ2-2, with D unresolved. The CDR3 length is 13 residues. Germline CDR1 is WNHNN and CDR2 is SYGVQD (reference sequence). The ends were cut back, 6 bases at V and 5 bases at J, with 10 bases in the middle. CDR3 coding DNA: TGCGCCAGCAGGTCGCCGGCGACCGGGGAGCTGTTTTTT. It is translated as CASRSPATGELFF.

The chain has TRBV7-6 and TRBJ2-3, with D tentatively TRBD1 (6 bases). The V gene's germline CDR1 is SGHVS and CDR2 FNYEAQ. This CDR3 is built from 17 residues. V gave up 7 bases and J gave up 11 bases, with 31 bases separating them. The chain's CDR3 is CASTPPTGTPDEVGQYF. The CDR3 coding sequence is TGTGCCAGCACCCCCCCCACCGGGACACCGGATGAGGTTGGGCAGTATTTT.

The chain uses TRBV10-3 and TRBJ2-1; tentative D call: TRBD2 (6 bases). With 1 base removed from V and 7 bases from J, the gap between germline ends came to 11 bases. The germline V gene encodes CDR1 ENHRY and CDR2 SYGVKD. The CDR3 spans 14 residues. The chain's CDR3 is CAISELASANEQFF. The CDR3 bases are TGTGCCATCAGTGAGTTGGCTAGCGCGAATGAGCAGTTCTTC.

This clonotype was seen a single time. This chain links TRBV20-1 with TRBJ2-5; TRBD2 aligns across 11 bases. The trim removed 5 bases at V and 5 bases at J, leaving 10 bases unmatched. The CDR3 consists of 15 residues. Germline V lookup: CDR1 DFQATT, CDR2 SNEGSKA (reference sequence). Here the CDR3 DNA reads TGCAGTGCTGCGACTAGCGGGACCTCCGGGGAGACCCAGTACTTC. Its protein is CSAATSGTSGETQYF.

This clonotype was observed at least ten times. Here the CDR3 reads CASSESRQDTFYEQYV. CDR3 bases: TGTGCCAGCAGTGAGTCCCGCCAGGACACGTTCTACGAGCAGTACGTC. V usage is TRBV7-8 and J usage is TRBJ2-7; weak D call: TRBD1 (5 bases). The CDR3 contains 16 residues. V was cut by 6 bases and J by 3 bases, with 21 bases left in between. Per germline, CDR1 SGHVS and CDR2 FQNEAQ.

The V gene is TRBV19, the J gene TRBJ2-2; D remains ambiguous. This CDR3 is 14 amino acids long. CDR1 and CDR2 from the germline V gene are LNHDA and SQIVND (reference sequence). The ends were cut back, 3 bases at V and 2 bases at J, with 7 bases in the middle. The CDR3: CASSIRRNTGELFF. The CDR3 DNA follows: TGTGCCAGTAGTATTCGGCGAAACACCGGGGAGCTGTTTTTT.

The rearrangement uses TRBV7-9 and TRBJ2-1; D is unclear. The CDR3 has 17 amino acids. The V end lost 2 bases, the J end lost 4 bases, and 18 bases lay between the germline ends. The germline V gene encodes CDR1 SEHNR and CDR2 FQNEAQ (reference sequence). The CDR3 spells CASSLKVAPSSYNEQFF. In DNA form, the CDR3 reads TGTGCCAGCAGCTTAAAAGTGGCACCTTCTAGTTACAATGAGCAGTTCTTC.

The rearrangement links TRBV7-2 to TRBJ2-7; 7 bases agree with TRBD1. Germline CDR1 is SGHTA and CDR2 is FQGNSA. V trimming: 6 bases; J trimming: 2 bases; junction bases outside the gene matches: 4. This CDR3 contains 13 residues. DNA for the CDR3: TGTGCCAGCAGTACAACAGGGGCCTACGAGCAGTACTTC. This encodes CASSTTGAYEQYF.

The J gene is TRBJ2-7, the V gene TRBV7-2; D unresolved. In germline, CDR1 is SGHTA, CDR2 FQGNSA. V was shortened by 6 bases and J by 2 bases, with 17 bases between the two germline ends. This CDR3 region has 15 residues. CDR3 sequence reads: CASSLIGTTTYEQYF. The CDR3 nucleotides read TGTGCCAGCAGTCTAATAGGTACCACTACCTACGAGCAGTACTTC.

This clonotype was recorded many times. The rearrangement links TRBV6-2 or TRBV6-3 to TRBJ2-6; a weak D match, TRBD1 (5 bases). The CDR3 extends over 14 amino acids. Trimming removed 6 bases from V and 1 base from J, with 7 bases in between. Germline CDR1 is MNHEY and CDR2 is SVGEGT. As DNA, the CDR3 is TGTGCCAGCAGGAGGACATCTGGGGCCAACGTCCTGACTTTC. As protein: CASRRTSGANVLTF.

In its sample, this clonotype was seen a few times. The V call is TRBV7-8, the J call TRBJ2-1, with D uncertain. V lost 4 bases to trimming and J lost 8 bases, with 12 bases between them. The CDR3 has 13 amino acids. The germline CDR1 and CDR2 sequences are SGHVS and FQNEAQ. Here the CDR3 DNA reads TGTGCCAGCAGCTACGACCCGGGCGATGAGCAGTTCTTC. This encodes CASSYDPGDEQFF.

This sequence joins TRBV6-2 or TRBV6-3 and TRBJ1-5; 7 nucleotides agree with TRBD1. Germline V lookup: CDR1 MNHEY, CDR2 SVGEGT. CDR3 length: 13 amino acids. The ends lost 8 bases at V and 1 base at J; junction bases unmatched: 2. DNA for the CDR3: TGTGCCAGCCGACAGGGCAGCAATCAGCCCCAGCATTTT. It is translated as CASRQGSNQPQHF.

This clonotype was found a few times. V gene TRBV20-1 combines with J gene TRBJ1-1; D is unclear. Trimming shortened V by 2 bases and J by 6 bases, and 13 bases separated the two germline ends. Germline CDR1 and CDR2: DFQATT and SNEGSKA (reference sequence). The CDR3 consists of 13 residues. The CDR3: CSARSDLPSEAFF. The CDR3 region has the DNA TGCAGTGCTAGATCGGACCTACCGTCTGAAGCTTTCTTT.

CDR3: CASSLDPGAAETQYF. The CDR3, as DNA: TGTGCCAGCAGCTTAGATCCCGGGGCGGCGGAGACCCAGTACTTC. The chain uses TRBV11-2 and TRBJ2-5; D is possibly TRBD1 or TRBD2 (5 bases each). V was clipped by 0 bases and J by 5 bases, with 13 bases between them. Per the germline V gene, CDR1 is SGHAT and CDR2 is FQNNGV. This CDR3 has 15 amino acids.

This clonotype was seen a few times. The chain recombines TRBV6-6 with TRBJ1-2; D ambiguous. CDR1 and CDR2 from the germline V gene are MNHNY and SVGAGI (reference sequence). V gave up 10 bases and J gave up 6 bases, with 15 bases separating them. The CDR3 runs to 12 residues. Here the CDR3 DNA reads TGTGCCATCACGGAAAACCTAAATGGCTACACCTTC. Protein: CAITENLNGYTF.